A selection of T cell receptor delta chains follows, all from one sample in a study of gamma-delta T cells after stem cell transplantation. TCRdb reran clone calling via CATT on the RT-PCR reads. Of 3,000 to 4,000 delta-chain clones in the sample, roughly 16% were seen once. The sample comprised gamma-delta T cells. The receptors originated from a human donor. It is not recorded whose cells these are; they may come from a transplant donor. CDR3s include the opening cysteine and the closing phenylalanine or tryptophan. A D gene is named only where the DNA matches it firmly. Clone size is stated in some rows and not others, as once, few, many or a class when expanded.

v_call	clone_size	d_call	j_call	cdr3_nt	cdr3_aa
TRDV2	few	.	TRDJ3	TGTGCCTGTGACACGGCTGGGGTCTTCTCCTGGGACACCCGACAGATGTTTTTC	CACDTAGVFSWDTRQMFF
TRDV2	few	TRDD3	TRDJ1	TGTGCCTGTGACCCTACTGGGGGACTAGGCATCCCAACCGATAAACTCATCTTT	CACDPTGGLGIPTDKLIF
TRDV2	.	TRDD3	TRDJ3	TGTGCCTGTGACACCGGCGGCCTGGGGGATACGCGACGATGGTACACCCGACAGATGTTTTTC	CACDTGGLGDTRRWYTRQMFF
TRDV2	.	.	TRDJ1	TGTGCCTGTGACACCGTTGCGAACCCCCCCACCGATAAACTCATCTTT	CACDTVANPPTDKLIF
TRDV2	large	TRDD3	TRDJ1	TGTGCCTGTGACACCGTCGGGGTGGGGGATACGTACACCGATAAACTCATCTTT	CACDTVGVGDTYTDKLIF
TRDV2	.	TRDD3	TRDJ1	TGTGCCTGTGACAAGCTACTGGGGGATACCGAGTACACCGATAAGCTCATCTTT	CACDKLLGDTEYTDKLIF
TRDV2	large	TRDD3	TRDJ1	TGTGCCTGTGATCCGCTGGGGGATAACACCGATAAACTCATCTTT	CACDPLGDNTDKLIF
TRDV2	large	.	TRDJ1	TGTGCCTGTGACACCGTAGGTGGTTTCCCCGCGACCAACACCGATAAACTCATCTTT	CACDTVGGFPATNTDKLIF
TRDV2	medium-sized	.	TRDJ1	TGTGCCTGTGACACCCTTTCGAAGGCTCTGGGGATCCACACCGATAAACTCATCTTT	CACDTLSKALGIHTDKLIF
TRDV2	medium-sized	TRDD3	TRDJ1	TGTGCCTGTGACCCACTGGGGGATACCGGTACCGATAAACTCATCTTT	CACDPLGDTGTDKLIF
TRDV2	few	TRDD3	TRDJ1	TGTGCCTGTGACCTTACTGGGGGATTCGTGTACACCGATAAACTCATCTTT	CACDLTGGFVYTDKLIF
TRDV2	medium-sized	TRDD3	TRDJ3	TGTGCCTGTGACACCCTGGGGGATAATCCGTCCTGGGACACCCGACAGATGTTTTTC	CACDTLGDNPSWDTRQMFF
TRDV2	.	TRDD3	TRDJ1	TGTGCCTGTGACACGGCCTCTACTGGGGATAGGTTTTTGGCCGATAAACTCATCTTT	CACDTASTGDRFLADKLIF
TRDV2	.	TRDD3	TRDJ3	TGTGCCTGTGACACCGCCGTACTGGGGGATACTAGCTCCTGGGACACCCGACAGATGTTTTTC	CACDTAVLGDTSSWDTRQMFF
TRDV2	.	.	TRDJ3	TGTGCCTGTGACACGGGGACCGTTGGGACCTGGGACACCCGACAGATGTTTTTC	CACDTGTVGTWDTRQMFF
TRDV2	.	TRDD3	TRDJ1	TGTGCCTGTGACTACATACTGGGGGATACGTTGACCAATAAACTCATCTTT	CACDYILGDTLTNKLIF
TRDV2	.	TRDD3	TRDJ1	TGTGCCTGTGAGGGGCTGGGGGATACACCGTACACTGATAAACTCATCTTT	CACEGLGDTPYTDKLIF
TRDV2	medium-sized	TRDD3	TRDJ1	TGTGCCTGTGACACCCTGGGGGCCCACACCGATAAACTCATCTTT	CACDTLGAHTDKLIF
TRDV2	.	.	TRDJ3	TGTGCCTGTGACACCGGAAGTATGGGGGTATCGGTCACCTGGGACACCCGACAGATGTTTTTC	CACDTGSMGVSVTWDTRQMFF
TRDV2	.	TRDD3	TRDJ1	TGTGCCTGTGACACCGTCCGACTGGGGGATACGCTGGAGCGGAGCACCGATAAACTCATCTTT	CACDTVRLGDTLERSTDKLIF
TRDV2	few	TRDD3	TRDJ1	TGTGCCTGTGACCCACTGGGGGCTTACACCGATAAACTCATCTTT	CACDPLGAYTDKLIF
TRDV2	few	.	TRDJ1	TGTGCCTGTGACACCCTACCGATTCATGGAGGATCCAACCTGACCGATAAACTCATCTTT	CACDTLPIHGGSNLTDKLIF
TRDV2	few	.	TRDJ1	TGTGCCTGTGACACCGTTGGTTCGTCTGGGGAATTTGTAGGGGTTAACACCGATAAACTCATCTTT	CACDTVGSSGEFVGVNTDKLIF
TRDV2	few	TRDD3	TRDJ1	TGTGCCTGTGACCCTTTATCGGGGGATACGCGCGCCGATAAACTCATCTTT	CACDPLSGDTRADKLIF
TRDV2	few	TRDD3	TRDJ3	TGTGCCTGTGACACTGCACTGGGGGATACGCTTTCCCCAGCGTCCTGGGACACCCGACAGATGTTTTTC	CACDTALGDTLSPASWDTRQMFF
TRDV2	.	TRDD3	TRDJ3	TGTGCCTGTGACACCGTACTGGGGGATTCTAGCTCCTGTGACACCCGACAGATGTTTTTC	CACDTVLGDSSSCDTRQMFF
TRDV2	large	TRDD3	TRDJ1	TGTGCCTGTGACAAACTACTGGGGGATTTTTTTAATTGGGAACTCATCTTT	CACDKLLGDFFNWELIF
TRDV2	.	.	TRDJ1	TGTGCCTGTGACACCGTCGTACCTAATACCGATAAACTCATCTTT	CACDTVVPNTDKLIF
TRDV2	few	TRDD3	TRDJ1	TGTGCCTGTGATCCCCTGGGGGATACGGTGGCCGAAGACGATAAACTCATCTTT	CACDPLGDTVAEDDKLIF
TRDV2	.	TRDD3	TRDJ1	TGTGCCTGTGACCCAGTACTGGGGGAGACGAAAAAACTCATCTTT	CACDPVLGETKKLIF
TRDV2	medium-sized	TRDD3	TRDJ1	TGTGCCTGTGACCTTATGACTGGGGATACAAAAGATAAACTCATCTTT	CACDLMTGDTKDKLIF
TRDV2	.	.	TRDJ1	TGTGCCTGTGACATCGCCGGAACTACCGATAAACTCATCTTT	CACDIAGTTDKLIF
TRDV2	.	TRDD3	TRDJ1	TGTGCCTGTGACACGCTTGGGGGATTCGGGGATTTACGTACCAACACCGATAAACTCATCTTT	CACDTLGGFGDLRTNTDKLIF
TRDV2	.	.	TRDJ3	TGTGCCTGTGACACCGTGAGGGATCAGGACTGGGACACCCGACAGATGTTTTTC	CACDTVRDQDWDTRQMFF
TRDV2	large	TRDD3	TRDJ2	TGTGCCTGTGACACCGCACTGGGGGATACGGCCGGCGCTTTGACAGCACAACTCTTCTTT	CACDTALGDTAGALTAQLFF
TRDV2	large	.	TRDJ1	TGTGCCTGTGACACGGTACTGAACACCGATAAACTCATCTTT	CACDTVLNTDKLIF
TRDV2	medium-sized	.	TRDJ1	TGTGCCTGTGACACCGTATCGGGGGTCGCCGATAAACTCATCTTT	CACDTVSGVADKLIF
TRDV2	few	TRDD3	TRDJ1	TGTGCCTGTGACAGACTGGGGGATAAGAAGGGACTCATCTTT	CACDRLGDKKGLIF
TRDV2	few	.	TRDJ1	TGTGCCTGTGACACCGTGGGGGGCCATCCCACCGATAAACTCATCTTT	CACDTVGGHPTDKLIF
TRDV2	.	TRDD3	TRDJ1	TGTGCCTGTGACTCTCTGGGGGAAAACACCGATAAACTCATCTTT	CACDSLGENTDKLIF
TRDV2	.	.	TRDJ1	TGTGCCTGTGACACAGTGGAAAGCCAGTACACCGATAAACTCATCTTT	CACDTVESQYTDKLIF
TRDV2	.	TRDD3	TRDJ1	TGTGCCTGTGACACCCTGGGGGATACTCCGAACACCGATAAACTCATCTTT	CACDTLGDTPNTDKLIF
TRDV2	few	TRDD3	TRDJ1	TGTGCCTGTGACCCCCTACTGGGGGATACGGAGGACACCGATAAACTCATCTTT	CACDPLLGDTEDTDKLIF
TRDV2	.	TRDD3	TRDJ3	TGTGCCTGTGACAGTGTACTGGGGGATACGGTTTCCTGTGACACCCGACAGATGTTTTTC	CACDSVLGDTVSCDTRQMFF
TRDV2	large	TRDD3	TRDJ3	TGTGCCTGTGACACCGGATGGCCTACTGGGGGTCGGACCCCCTCCTGGGACACCCGACAGATGTTTTTC	CACDTGWPTGGRTPSWDTRQMFF
TRDV2	.	TRDD3	TRDJ1	TGTGCCTGTGACACCGTACTGGGGGAAGCAACCCGTACCGATAAACTCATCTTT	CACDTVLGEATRTDKLIF
TRDV2	.	.	TRDJ3	TGTGCCTGTGACACCGGGCCCCTACTGGTGGCTAACTCCTGGGACACCCGACAGATGTTTTTC	CACDTGPLLVANSWDTRQMFF
TRDV2	.	TRDD3	TRDJ1	TGTGCCTGTGACACCCTTGGGCCGCACCCTGTACTGGGGGATACGACATCCCAGGCGTACACCGATAAACTCATCTTT	CACDTLGPHPVLGDTTSQAYTDKLIF
TRDV2	.	TRDD3	TRDJ2	TGTGCCTGTGACACTGGGGGATCTCAAGCTTTGACAGCACAACTCTTCTTT	CACDTGGSQALTAQLFF
TRDV2	.	.	TRDJ1	TGTGCCTGTGACACCGTCGAACTGGAGGATAAACTCATCTTT	CACDTVELEDKLIF
TRDV2	medium-sized	.	TRDJ1	TGTGCCTGTGACACCGTTTCCCAGTACACCGATAAACTCATCTTT	CACDTVSQYTDKLIF
TRDV2	medium-sized	TRDD3	TRDJ1	TGTGCCTGTGACACCGTTGAACTGGGGGATACGGAGACCGATAAACTCATCTTT	CACDTVELGDTETDKLIF
TRDV2	few	TRDD3	TRDJ3	TGTGCCTGTGACACCGGATCCTGGGGGATACTGAGCTCCTGGGACACCCGACAGATGTTTTTC	CACDTGSWGILSSWDTRQMFF
TRDV2	.	TRDD3	TRDJ1	TGTGCCTGTGACACCGTAACCTCTGGGGGGCCCGAAACCGATAAACTCATCTTT	CACDTVTSGGPETDKLIF
TRDV2	few	.	TRDJ1	TGTGCCTGTGACACCATCAACTTAGAACTGTACACCGATAAACTCATCTTT	CACDTINLELYTDKLIF
TRDV2	medium-sized	.	TRDJ1	TGTGCCTGTGACGCGGCCTGGCAAGAGAGGACCGATAAACTCATCTTT	CACDAAWQERTDKLIF
TRDV2	medium-sized	TRDD3	TRDJ1	TGTGCCTGTGACACTTTGGATGGGGGATACACCCCCTACACCGATAAACTCATCTTT	CACDTLDGGYTPYTDKLIF